This T cell receptor beta chain was documented in a study of siplizumab effects on memory and regulatory T cells. The study's findings and limits: On average, under 75% of mappable alloreactive CD4+ clones were Treg-derived under siplizumab, against about 30% in controls. Suppression by proliferating Tregs derived from siplizumab cultures was not verified. Major contributors to the alloresponse seemed to be naive T cells, which also appeared more diverse than memory cells.

The junction had 6 bases not matched to a gene; V was cut back by 5 bases and J by 7 bases. The germline V gene encodes CDR1 SGHVS and CDR2 FQNEAQ. The CDR3 spans 13 residues. Clones were sequenced by immunoSEQ multiplex PCR, and TCRdb holds only the in-frame ones, with some missing. The sample includes roughly 120,000 clones, around 90% of them seen just once. Regarding this clone: Its antigen is as yet unknown.

This chain connects TRBV7-8 to TRBJ1-1; 8 bases agree with TRBD1. The TCR originated in a human donor in good health. The sample was CD4+ T cells sorted from blood. As DNA, the CDR3 is TGTGCCAGCAGCCCAGGACAGGGCTTTGAAGCTTTCTTT. Encoded protein: CASSPGQGFEAFF. The full variable domain, completed using reference TRBV7-8 and TRBJ1-1, is GAGVSQSPRYKVAKRGQDVALRCDPISGHVSLFWYQQALGQGPEFLTYFQNEAQLDKSGLPSDRFFAERPEGSVSTLKIQRTQQEDSAVYLCASSPGQGFEAFFGQGTRLTVV.